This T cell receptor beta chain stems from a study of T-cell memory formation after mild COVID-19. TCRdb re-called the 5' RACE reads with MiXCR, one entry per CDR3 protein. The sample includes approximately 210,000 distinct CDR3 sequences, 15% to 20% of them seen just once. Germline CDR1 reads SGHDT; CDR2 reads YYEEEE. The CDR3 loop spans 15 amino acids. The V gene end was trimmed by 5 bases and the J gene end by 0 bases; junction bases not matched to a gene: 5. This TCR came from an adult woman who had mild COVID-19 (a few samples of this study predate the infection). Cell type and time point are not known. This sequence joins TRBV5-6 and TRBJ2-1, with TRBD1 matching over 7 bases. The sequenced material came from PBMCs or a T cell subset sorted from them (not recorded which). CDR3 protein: CASRSRGSSYNEQFF. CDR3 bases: TGTGCCAGCAGATCCAGGGGGAGCTCCTACAATGAGCAGTTCTTC. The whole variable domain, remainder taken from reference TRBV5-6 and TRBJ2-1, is DAGVTQSPTHLIKTRGQQVTLRCSPKSGHDTVSWYQQALGQGPQFIFQYYEEEERQRGNFPDRFSGHQFPNYSSELNVNALLLGDSALYLCASRSRGSSYNEQFFGPGTRLTVL.